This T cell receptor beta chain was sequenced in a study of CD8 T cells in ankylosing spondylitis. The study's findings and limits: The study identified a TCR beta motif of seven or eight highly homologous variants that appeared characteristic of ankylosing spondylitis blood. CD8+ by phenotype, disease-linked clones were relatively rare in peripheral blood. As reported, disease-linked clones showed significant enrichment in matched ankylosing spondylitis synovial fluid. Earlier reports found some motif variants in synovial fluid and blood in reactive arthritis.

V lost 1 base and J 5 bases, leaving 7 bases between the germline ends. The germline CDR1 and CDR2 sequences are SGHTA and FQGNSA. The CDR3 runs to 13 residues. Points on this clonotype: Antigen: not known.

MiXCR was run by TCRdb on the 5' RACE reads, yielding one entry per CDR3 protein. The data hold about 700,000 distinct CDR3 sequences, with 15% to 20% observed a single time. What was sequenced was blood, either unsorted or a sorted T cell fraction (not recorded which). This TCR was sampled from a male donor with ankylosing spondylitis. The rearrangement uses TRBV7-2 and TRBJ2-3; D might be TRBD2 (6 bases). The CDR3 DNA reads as TGTGCCAGCAGCTTAGGGCGGGGAGATACGCAGTATTTT. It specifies CASSLGRGDTQYF.